This record looks at one T cell receptor (beta chain) sequence and its context. The data stem from a study of cytomegalovirus exposure and HLA in healthy donors. Primers for the PCR totalled 60 Vbeta and 13 Jbeta. Data came from immunoSEQ multiplex PCR; TCRdb stores just in-frame clones and leaves some out. Of 95,000 to 100,000 clones listed, 76% are singletons. V was pared by 1 base and J by 4 bases, with 7 bases between. The V gene's germline CDR1 is PRHDT and CDR2 FYEKMQ (reference sequence). This CDR3 spans 14 amino acids. The sequenced sample consisted of PBMCs. The chain combines TRBV13 with TRBJ2-2; D unresolved. The receptor was derived from a man aged 35 to 55 in good health and CMV-seronegative. CDR3 in amino acids: CASSLDPSTGELFF. In DNA, the CDR3 is TGTGCCAGCAGCTTAGACCCTAGCACCGGGGAGCTGTTTTTT. Based on the CDR3 plus reference TRBV13 and TRBJ2-2, the full variable domain is AAGVIQSPRHLIKEKRETATLKCYPIPRHDTVYWYQQGPGQDPQFLISFYEKMQSDKGSIPDRFSAQQFSDYHSELNMSSLELGDSALYFCASSLDPSTGELFFGEGSRLTVL.